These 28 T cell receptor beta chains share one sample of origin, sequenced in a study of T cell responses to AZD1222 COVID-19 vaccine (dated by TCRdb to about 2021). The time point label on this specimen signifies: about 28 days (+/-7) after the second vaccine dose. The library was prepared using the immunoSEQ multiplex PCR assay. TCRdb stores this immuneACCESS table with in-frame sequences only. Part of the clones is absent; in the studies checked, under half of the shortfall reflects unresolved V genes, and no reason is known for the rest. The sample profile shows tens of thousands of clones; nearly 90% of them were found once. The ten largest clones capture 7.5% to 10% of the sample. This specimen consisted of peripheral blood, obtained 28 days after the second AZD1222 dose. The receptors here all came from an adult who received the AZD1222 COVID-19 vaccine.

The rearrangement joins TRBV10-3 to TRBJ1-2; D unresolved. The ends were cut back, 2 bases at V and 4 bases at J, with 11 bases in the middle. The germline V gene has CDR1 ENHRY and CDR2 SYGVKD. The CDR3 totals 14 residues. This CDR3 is CAISETSRSYGYTF. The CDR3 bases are TGTGCCATCAGTGAGACTTCCCGGAGCTATGGCTACACCTTC.

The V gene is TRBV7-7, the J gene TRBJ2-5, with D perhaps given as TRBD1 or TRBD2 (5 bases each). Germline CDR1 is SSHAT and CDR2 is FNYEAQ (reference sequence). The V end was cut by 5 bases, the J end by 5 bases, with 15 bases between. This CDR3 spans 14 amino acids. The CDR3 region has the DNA TGTGCCAGCAGCACCGGACTTCCAGGGGAGACCCAGTACTTC. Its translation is CASSTGLPGETQYF. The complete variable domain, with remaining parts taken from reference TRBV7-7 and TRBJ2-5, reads GAGVSQSPRYKVTKRGQDVTLRCDPISSHATLYWYQQALGQGPEFLTYFNYEAQPDKSGLPSDRFSAERPEGSISTLTIQRTEQRDSAMYRCASSTGLPGETQYFGPGTRLLVL.

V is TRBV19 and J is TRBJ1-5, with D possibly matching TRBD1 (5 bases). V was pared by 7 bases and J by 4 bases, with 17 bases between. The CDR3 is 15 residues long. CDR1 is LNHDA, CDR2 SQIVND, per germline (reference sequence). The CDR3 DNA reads TGTGCCAGTAAATTCAGGCAGGGTGGAAATCAGCCCCAGCATTTT. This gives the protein CASKFRQGGNQPQHF.

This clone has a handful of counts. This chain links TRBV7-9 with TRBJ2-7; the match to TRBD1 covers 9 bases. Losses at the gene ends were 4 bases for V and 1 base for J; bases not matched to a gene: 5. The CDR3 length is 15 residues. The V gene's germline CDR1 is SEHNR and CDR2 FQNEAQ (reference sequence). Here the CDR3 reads CASSYNRGLSYEQYF. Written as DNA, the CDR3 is TGTGCCAGCAGCTATAACAGGGGGCTTTCCTACGAGCAGTACTTC.

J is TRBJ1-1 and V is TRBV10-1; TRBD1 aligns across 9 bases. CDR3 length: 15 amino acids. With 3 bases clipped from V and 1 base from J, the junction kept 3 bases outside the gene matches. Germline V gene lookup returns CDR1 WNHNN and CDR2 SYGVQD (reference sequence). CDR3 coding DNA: TGCGCCAGCAGTGATCTGGACAGGGGGAACACTGAAGCTTTCTTT. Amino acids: CASSDLDRGNTEAFF.

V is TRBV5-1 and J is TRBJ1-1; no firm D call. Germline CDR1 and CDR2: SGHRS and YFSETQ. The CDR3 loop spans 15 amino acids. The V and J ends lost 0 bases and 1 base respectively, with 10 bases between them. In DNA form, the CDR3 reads TGCGCCAGCAGCTTGGATGGCAGGTCGAACACTGAAGCTTTCTTT. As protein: CASSLDGRSNTEAFF.

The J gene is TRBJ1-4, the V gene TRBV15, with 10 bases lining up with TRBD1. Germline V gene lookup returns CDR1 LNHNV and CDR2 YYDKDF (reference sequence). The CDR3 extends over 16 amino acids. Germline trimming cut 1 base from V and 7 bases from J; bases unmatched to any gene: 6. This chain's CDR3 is CATSRAGTGVGEKLFF. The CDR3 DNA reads TGTGCCACCAGCAGAGCCGGGACAGGGGTGGGTGAAAAACTGTTTTTT.

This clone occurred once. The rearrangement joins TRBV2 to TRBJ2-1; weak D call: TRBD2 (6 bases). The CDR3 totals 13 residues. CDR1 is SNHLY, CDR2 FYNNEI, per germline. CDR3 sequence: CGVWREVYNEQFF. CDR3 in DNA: TGTGGGGTTTGGCGGGAAGTCTACAATGAGCAGTTCTTC.

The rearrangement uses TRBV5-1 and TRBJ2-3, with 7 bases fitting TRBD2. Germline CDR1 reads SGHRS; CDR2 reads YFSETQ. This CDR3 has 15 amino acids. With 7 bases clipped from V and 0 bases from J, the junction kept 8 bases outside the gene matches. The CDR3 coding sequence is TGCGCCAGCGGGCTGGCGGGACTAAGCACAGATACGCAGTATTTT. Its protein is CASGLAGLSTDTQYF.

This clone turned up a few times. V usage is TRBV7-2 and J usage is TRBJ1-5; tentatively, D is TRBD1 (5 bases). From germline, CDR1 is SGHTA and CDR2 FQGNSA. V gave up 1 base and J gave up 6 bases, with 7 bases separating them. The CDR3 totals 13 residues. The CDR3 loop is CASSLVTGQPQHF. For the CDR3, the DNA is TGTGCCAGCAGCTTAGTAACAGGTCAGCCCCAGCATTTT. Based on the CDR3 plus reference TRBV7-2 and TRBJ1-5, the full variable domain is GAGVSQSPSNKVTEKGKDVELRCDPISGHTALYWYRQSLGQGLEFLIYFQGNSAPDKSGLPSDRFSAERTGGSVSTLTIQRTQQEDSAVYLCASSLVTGQPQHFGDGTRLSIL.

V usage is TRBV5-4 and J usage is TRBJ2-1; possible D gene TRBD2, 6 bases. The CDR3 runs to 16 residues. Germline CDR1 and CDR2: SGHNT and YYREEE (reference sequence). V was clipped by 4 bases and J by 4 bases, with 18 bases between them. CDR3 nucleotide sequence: TGTGCCAGCAGCATAACAGCCGGGACTCTTTACAATGAGCAGTTCTTC. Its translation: CASSITAGTLYNEQFF.

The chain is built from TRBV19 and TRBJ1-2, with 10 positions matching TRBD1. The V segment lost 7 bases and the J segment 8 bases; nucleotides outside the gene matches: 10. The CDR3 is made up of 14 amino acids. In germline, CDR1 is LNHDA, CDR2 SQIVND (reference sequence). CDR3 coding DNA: TGTGCCAGTACCACCGGGACAGGGGTACGGGGCTACACCTTC. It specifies CASTTGTGVRGYTF. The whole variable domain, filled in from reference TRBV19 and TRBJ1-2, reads DGGITQSPKYLFRKEGQNVTLSCEQNLNHDAMYWYRQDPGQGLRLIYYSQIVNDFQKGDIAEGYSVSREKKESFPLTVTSAQKNPTAFYLCASTTGTGVRGYTFGSGTRLTVV.

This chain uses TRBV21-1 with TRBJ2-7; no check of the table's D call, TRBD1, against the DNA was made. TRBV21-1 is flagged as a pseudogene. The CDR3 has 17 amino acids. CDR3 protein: CASSKVETKGQGYEQYV. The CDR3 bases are TGTGCCAGCAGCAAAGTGGAGACAAAGGGCCAGGGCTACGAGCAGTACGTC.

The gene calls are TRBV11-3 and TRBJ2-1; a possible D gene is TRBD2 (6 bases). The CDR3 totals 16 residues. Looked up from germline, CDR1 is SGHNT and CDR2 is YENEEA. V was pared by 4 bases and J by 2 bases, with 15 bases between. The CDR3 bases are TGTGCCAGCAGCTCAGTCAGACTAGGGGCCTACAATGAGCAGTTCTTC. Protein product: CASSSVRLGAYNEQFF.

This chain's CDR3 is CASSRDGSGNTIYF. The CDR3 region has the DNA TGTGCCAGCAGCCGGGACGGCTCTGGAAACACCATATATTTT. This chain joins TRBV11-3 and TRBJ1-3; tentative D call: TRBD1 (5 bases). CDR1 and CDR2 from the germline V gene are SGHNT and YENEEA. Trimming stripped 5 bases from V and 0 bases from J, with 8 bases between. The CDR3 contains 14 residues.

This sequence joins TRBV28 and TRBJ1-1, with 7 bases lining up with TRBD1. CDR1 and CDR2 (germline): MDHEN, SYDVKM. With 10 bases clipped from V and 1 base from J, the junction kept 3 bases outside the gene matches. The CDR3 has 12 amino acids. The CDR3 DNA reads TGTGCCACGTGGACAGGGAACACTGAAGCTTTCTTT. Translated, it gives CATWTGNTEAFF.

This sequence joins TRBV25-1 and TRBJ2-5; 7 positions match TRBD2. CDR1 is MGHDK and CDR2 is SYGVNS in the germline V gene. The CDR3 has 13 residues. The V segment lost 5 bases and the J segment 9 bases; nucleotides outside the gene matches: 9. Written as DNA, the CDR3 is TGTGCCAGCAGTACTAGCGCCTTTGGGGCCCAGTACTTC. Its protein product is CASSTSAFGAQYF.

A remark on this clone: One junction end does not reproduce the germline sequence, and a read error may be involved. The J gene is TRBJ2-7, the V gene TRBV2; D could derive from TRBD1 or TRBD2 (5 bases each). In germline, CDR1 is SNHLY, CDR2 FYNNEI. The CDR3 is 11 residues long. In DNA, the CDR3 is TGTGCCAGCAGCGAGTTGGGGACCGACATCTTC. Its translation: CASSELGTDIF.

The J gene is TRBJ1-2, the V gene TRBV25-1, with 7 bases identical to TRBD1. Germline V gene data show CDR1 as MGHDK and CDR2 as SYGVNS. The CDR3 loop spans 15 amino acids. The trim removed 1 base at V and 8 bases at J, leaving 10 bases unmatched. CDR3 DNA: TGTGCCAGCAGTGAATTACCCGACAGGGATAACGGCTACACCTTC. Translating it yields CASSELPDRDNGYTF.

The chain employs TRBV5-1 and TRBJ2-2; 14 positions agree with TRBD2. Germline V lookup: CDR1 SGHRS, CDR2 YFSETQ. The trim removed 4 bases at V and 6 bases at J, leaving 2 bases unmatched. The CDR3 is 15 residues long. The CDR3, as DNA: TGCGCCAGCAGCGGGACTAGCGGGAGTGCCGGGGAGCTGTTTTTT. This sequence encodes CASSGTSGSAGELFF.

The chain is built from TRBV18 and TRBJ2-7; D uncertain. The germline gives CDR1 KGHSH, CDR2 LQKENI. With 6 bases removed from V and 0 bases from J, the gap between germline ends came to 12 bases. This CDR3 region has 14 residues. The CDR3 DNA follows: TGTGCCAGCTCCCCTGGGTACCGCTCCTACGAGCAGTACTTC. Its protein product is CASSPGYRSYEQYF.

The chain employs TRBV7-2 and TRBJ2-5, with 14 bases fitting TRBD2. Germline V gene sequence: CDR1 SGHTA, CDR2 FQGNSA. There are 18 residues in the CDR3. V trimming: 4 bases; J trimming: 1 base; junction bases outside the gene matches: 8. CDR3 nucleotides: TGTGCCAGCAGCTCCGGGACTAGCGGGGGAACTCTCCAAGAGACCCAGTACTTC. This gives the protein CASSSGTSGGTLQETQYF.

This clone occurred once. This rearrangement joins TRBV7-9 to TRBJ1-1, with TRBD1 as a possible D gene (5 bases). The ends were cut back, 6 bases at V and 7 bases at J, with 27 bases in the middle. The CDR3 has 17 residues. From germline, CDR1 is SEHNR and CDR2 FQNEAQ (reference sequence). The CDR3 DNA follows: TGTGCCAGCAGGCCCAGGGCGCTCCTCCTTTCCTCCCTTGAAGCTTTCTTT. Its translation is CASRPRALLLSSLEAFF.

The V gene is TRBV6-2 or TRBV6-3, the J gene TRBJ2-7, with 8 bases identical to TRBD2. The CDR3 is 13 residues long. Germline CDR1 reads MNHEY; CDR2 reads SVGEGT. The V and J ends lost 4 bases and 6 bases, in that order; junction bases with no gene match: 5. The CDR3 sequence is CASSSAGGAEQYF. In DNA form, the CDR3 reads TGTGCCAGCAGTTCAGCCGGGGGGGCCGAGCAGTACTTC.

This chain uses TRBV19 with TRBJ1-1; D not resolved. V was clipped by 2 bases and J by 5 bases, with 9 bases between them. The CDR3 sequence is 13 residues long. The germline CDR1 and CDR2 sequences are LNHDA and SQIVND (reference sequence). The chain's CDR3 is CASSISTATEAFF. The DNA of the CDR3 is TGTGCCAGTAGTATATCCACAGCAACTGAAGCTTTCTTT. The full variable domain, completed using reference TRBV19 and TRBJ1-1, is DGGITQSPKYLFRKEGQNVTLSCEQNLNHDAMYWYRQDPGQGLRLIYYSQIVNDFQKGDIAEGYSVSREKKESFPLTVTSAQKNPTAFYLCASSISTATEAFFGQGTRLTVV.

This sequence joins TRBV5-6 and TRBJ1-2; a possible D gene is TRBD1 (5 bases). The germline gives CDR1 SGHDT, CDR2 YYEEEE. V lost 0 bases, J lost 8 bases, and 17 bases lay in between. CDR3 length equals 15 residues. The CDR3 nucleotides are TGTGCCAGCAGCTTGGCTGCCAGGGAATCGGGAGGCTACACCTTC. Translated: CASSLAARESGGYTF.

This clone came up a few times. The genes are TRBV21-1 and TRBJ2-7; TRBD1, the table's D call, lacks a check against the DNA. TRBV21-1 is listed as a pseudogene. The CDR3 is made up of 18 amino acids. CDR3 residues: CASSKPSPGQLSIYEQYF. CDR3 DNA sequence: TGTGCCAGCAGCAAACCCTCACCTGGACAGCTATCGATCTACGAGCAGTACTTC.

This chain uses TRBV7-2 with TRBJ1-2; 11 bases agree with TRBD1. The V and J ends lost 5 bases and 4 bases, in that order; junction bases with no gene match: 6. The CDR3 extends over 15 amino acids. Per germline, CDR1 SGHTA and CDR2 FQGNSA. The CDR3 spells CASSPGQGEVYGYTF. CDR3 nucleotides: TGTGCCAGCAGCCCGGGACAGGGGGAGGTCTATGGCTACACCTTC.